What follows describes a single T cell receptor beta chain. This record comes from a study of patients and donors after allogeneic stem cell transplantation. One entry per CDR3 protein results from TCRdb running MiXCR on the RT-PCR reads. The data contain around 170,000 distinct CDR3 sequences, approximately 22% of them singletons. V lost 2 bases and J 1 base, leaving 8 bases between the germline ends. CDR3 size: 14 residues. This chain connects TRBV12-3 or TRBV12-4 to TRBJ2-5; D remains unclear. The sample taken for sequencing was blood, either unsorted or a sorted T cell fraction (not recorded which). This TCR came from a human donor who was either an allogeneic HSCT recipient or a stem cell or donor lymphocyte infusion donor (not recorded which). It is not recorded whose cells these are; they may come from a transplant donor. Written as DNA, the CDR3 is TGTGCCAGCAGTTTATTGGCATCCCAAGAGACCCAGTACTTC. This codes for CASSLLASQETQYF.